Described below is a single T cell receptor beta chain sequence and its context. The antigen is unknown. This entry comes from a study of metastatic and nonmetastatic thyroid tumors. Study-level background: The authors compared repertoires across blood and tumor or nodule tissue from malignant and benign thyroid patients. Whole-study results and caveats: The reported finding was significantly higher TCR beta diversity in malignant thyroid tumors relative to benign nodules, in blood and tumor.

In germline, CDR1 is MNHEY, CDR2 SMNVEV (reference sequence). V lost 3 bases, J lost 5 bases, and 8 bases lay in between. This CDR3 region has 12 residues. In the authors' methods: A classifier of distant metastasis in papillary thyroid cancer was built from CDR3 differences (across clinicopathological groups). MiXCR re-clonotyped the PCR reads for TCRdb. In this record, the V and J calls reflect TCRdb's handling and not the investigators' own analysis. The sample has some 14,000 clones; about 35% are singletons. The entire patient cohort was treatment-naive prior to thyroid surgery. Material for sequencing was tumor tissue. This receptor was obtained from a male donor with papillary thyroid cancer or a benign thyroid nodule (not recorded which). Some clones in this sample may be carry-over from other donors' samples. The rearrangement uses TRBV27 and TRBJ2-7; weak D call: TRBD2 (6 bases). This chain's CDR3 is CASSLGGDEQYF. CDR3 nucleotide sequence: TGTGCCAGCAGTTTGGGGGGAGACGAGCAGTACTTC.